This TCR beta chain appears in the sequencing data of a study of blood T cell repertoires in COVID-19. About the research overall: The United States, Italy and Spain provided the acute and convalescent COVID-19 samples.

Study processing details: Researchers report that nucleated cell counts were estimated from reference gene primer amplification. Data came from immunoSEQ multiplex PCR; TCRdb stores just in-frame clones and leaves some out. The V and J calls and clone size were taken over from that table, and D and trimming were inferred from the DNA. The sample contains 150,000 to 200,000 clones, about 86% of which appear only once. The source is a woman aged 80 or older in a cohort sampled during active or convalescent COVID-19. The sample was peripheral blood.

The CDR3 bases are TGTGCCAGTAGTTGGGACTTCGCGAACACCGGGGAGCTGTTTTTT. This encodes CASSWDFANTGELFF. The V and J genes are TRBV19 and TRBJ2-2; maybe TRBD2 (6 bases). Germline CDR1 is LNHDA and CDR2 is SQIVND (reference sequence). Trimming left V 5 bases short and J 0 bases short, with 10 bases between. The CDR3 runs to 15 residues.